This TCR beta chain was sequenced during a study of PD-1 and CTLA-4 blockade in melanoma. Sequencing used immunoSEQ multiplex PCR; TCRdb keeps in-frame clones, though not all of them. The sample has some 21,000 clones, about 91% seen once. The source is a human donor with melanoma. The material sequenced was CD8+ T cells from peripheral blood, taken before anti-PD-1 treatment.

For the CDR3, the DNA is TGCAGTGCTAGCCTGGTTGAAGCTTTCTTT. Amino acid sequence: CSASLVEAFF. The rearrangement uses TRBV20-1 and TRBJ1-1; D is ambiguous. Germline CDR1 DFQATT, CDR2 SNEGSKA (reference sequence). The V end lost 3 bases, the J end lost 7 bases, and 6 bases lay between the germline ends. This CDR3 region has 10 residues.